These 30 T cell receptor beta chains came from one sample sequenced in a study of regulatory T cells in long-lasting Graves disease. According to the study, TCR beta libraries were built with iRepertoire HTBI primers and CDR3-region Arm-PCR. One entry per CDR3 protein, called by TCRdb with MiXCR from the multiplex PCR reads. Counted here are around 400,000 distinct CDR3 sequences, approximately 23% occurring once; the ten biggest clones make up around 30%. Time point here: persistent/refractory GD, antithyroid drugs over 5 years with positive TRAb. Isolated PBMC RNA provided the starting material for the TCR library. The source was peripheral blood mononuclear cells (PBMCs), collected when the disease was refractory, from a patient treated with antithyroid drugs. The receptors derive from a woman aged 40 to 50 with Graves disease.

This clonotype was observed many times. The chain couples TRBV2 to TRBJ1-1; TRBD1 is a possible D gene (6 bases). From germline, CDR1 is SNHLY and CDR2 FYNNEI. The CDR3 runs 13 residues. Trimming pared 6 bases from V and 1 base from J, leaving 9 bases between. The CDR3, as DNA: TGTGCCAGCAGCGTACAGGGGAACACTGAAGCTTTCTTT. It is translated as CASSVQGNTEAFF. Combining the CDR3 with reference TRBV2 and TRBJ1-1 gives the whole variable domain EPEVTQTPSHQVTQMGQEVILRCVPISNHLYFYWYRQILGQKVEFLVSFYNNEISEKSEIFDDQFSVERPDGSNFTLKIRSTKLEDSAMYFCASSVQGNTEAFFGQGTRLTVV.

This clonotype was observed many times. The chain has TRBV28 and TRBJ2-7, with unresolved D. This CDR3 has 12 amino acids. The germline V and J ends were trimmed by 6 bases and 4 bases, with 10 bases remaining between them. Germline V gene sequence: CDR1 MDHEN, CDR2 SYDVKM. The CDR3 DNA sequence: TGTGCCAGCAGCCCCGACCGGTACGAGCAGTACTTC. It specifies CASSPDRYEQYF. Supplemented by reference TRBV28 and TRBJ2-7, the full variable domain reads DVKVTQSSRYLVKRTGEKVFLECVQDMDHENMFWYRQDPGLGLRLIYFSYDVKMKEKGDIPEGYSVSREKKERFSLILESASTNQTSMYLCASSPDRYEQYFGPGTRLTVT.

The table lists this clonotype with a few counts. The chain uses TRBV9 and TRBJ2-2; TRBD2 might be the D (6 bases). CDR3 length equals 15 residues. From germline, CDR1 is SGDLS and CDR2 YYNGEE. Trimming shortened V by 0 bases and J by 2 bases, and 8 bases separated the two germline ends. CDR3 residues: CASSVAGTNTGELFF. The DNA for the CDR3 is TGTGCCAGCAGCGTAGCGGGGACTAACACCGGGGAGCTGTTTTTT.

Details on this clonotype: A read error may explain this, as a much larger clone is one base away. This is likely a read error, given that the CDR3 carries no conserved phenylalanine or tryptophan at its end. V is TRBV2 and J is TRBJ1-1; D gene uncertain. CDR1 is SNHLY, CDR2 FYNNEI, per germline. This CDR3 is built from 12 residues. V gave up 10 bases and J gave up 6 bases, with 15 bases separating them. Here the CDR3 DNA reads TGTGCCATCCGAAGGGTGGGATCTGAAGCTTTCCTT. The encoded protein is CAIRRVGSEAFL.

The chain recombines TRBV13 with TRBJ1-1; a weak D match, TRBD1 (6 bases). From germline, CDR1 is PRHDT and CDR2 FYEKMQ (reference sequence). Trimming left V 1 base short and J 6 bases short, with 12 bases between. The CDR3 sequence is 14 residues long. The CDR3 spells CASSLDRVYPEAFF. The CDR3 DNA reads TGTGCCAGCAGCTTAGACAGGGTCTACCCTGAAGCTTTCTTT.

The chain uses TRBV7-9 and TRBJ2-7, with D uncertain. CDR1 is SEHNR, CDR2 FQNEAQ, per germline (reference sequence). Between the trimmed V and J ends, which lost 6 bases and 5 bases, there was a span of 11 bases. CDR3 size: 12 residues. CDR3 loop: CASRLVGNEQYF. The CDR3 DNA follows: TGTGCCAGCAGGCTTGTGGGAAACGAGCAGTACTTC.

This clonotype was picked up a small number of times. The V and J genes are TRBV12-3 or TRBV12-4 and TRBJ2-7; TRBD1 might be the D (5 bases). Trimming cost V 6 bases and J 4 bases, with 16 bases left between them. The CDR3 runs 14 residues. Here the CDR3 reads CASSLNPGLYEQYF. Here the CDR3 DNA reads TGTGCCAGCAGCTTAAACCCAGGGCTATACGAGCAGTACTTC.

There are many counts of this clonotype. The chain is built from TRBV29-1 and TRBJ1-2, with a tentative D call TRBD1 (5 bases). There are 13 residues in the CDR3. Per germline, CDR1 SQVTM and CDR2 ANQGSEA. V lost 1 base and J lost 7, with 13 bases in between. Here the CDR3 DNA reads TGCAGCGTTGAAGCCCGGGACCTCCGTGGCTACACCTTC. Translating it yields CSVEARDLRGYTF.

This clonotype was detected once. The chain uses TRBV19 and TRBJ1-1; TRBD1 matches at 9 bases. Per germline, CDR1 LNHDA and CDR2 SQIVND (reference sequence). This CDR3 is built from 15 residues. J lost 0 bases, V lost 11 bases, and 10 bases had no gene match. CDR3 loop: CAVTGGAAMNTEAFF. CDR3 DNA: TGTGCCGTTACAGGGGGCGCGGCCATGAACACTGAAGCTTTCTTT.

The rearrangement joins TRBV2 to TRBJ2-1; TRBD2 matches at 8 bases. J lost 9 bases, V lost 10 bases, and 2 bases had no gene match. Per the germline V gene, CDR1 is SNHLY and CDR2 is FYNNEI. There are 10 residues in the CDR3. In nucleotides, the CDR3 is TGTGCCACCGGGAGGGGTGAGCAGTTCTTC. Amino acids: CATGRGEQFF.

The V gene is TRBV2, the J gene TRBJ1-3; 8 positions agree with TRBD1. CDR3 length equals 15 residues. V was clipped by 6 bases and J by 4 bases; unmatched bases: 8. The germline CDR1 and CDR2 sequences are SNHLY and FYNNEI. The CDR3 DNA is TGTGCCAGCAGGACAGGGGCCGCGGCCGGAAACACCATATATTTT. Translating gives CASRTGAAAGNTIYF.

There are a few counts of this clonotype. The chain combines TRBV11-2 with TRBJ2-7; weak D call: TRBD2 (5 bases). The V gene's germline CDR1 is SGHAT and CDR2 FQNNGV. CDR3 length equals 15 residues. V lost 5 bases and J 2 bases, leaving 16 bases between the germline ends. The CDR3 DNA reads TGTGCCAGCAGCCGGCCCCGGGAAAGCCCCTACGAGCAGTACTTC. Its translation: CASSRPRESPYEQYF.

Turning to this clonotype: Germline is not matched at one junction end, which may reflect a read error. The chain combines TRBV19 with TRBJ1-1; weak D call: TRBD1 (5 bases). The CDR3 is 15 amino acids. The V gene's germline CDR1 is LNHDA and CDR2 SQIVND (reference sequence). DNA for the CDR3: TGTGTCAGTAGCCGATCCCTCGGGGCGAACACTGAAGCTTTCTTT. Its protein product is CVSSRSLGANTEAFF.

This clonotype has a count of ten or more. The chain employs TRBV28 and TRBJ2-7; 10 bases line up with TRBD2. Per germline, CDR1 MDHEN and CDR2 SYDVKM. The CDR3 runs to 17 residues. J was trimmed by 5 bases and V by 4 bases; bases with no gene match: 14. The CDR3 coding sequence is TGTGCCAGCAGTTGGGACAGGCCGGGACTAGCGTCTCACGAGCAGTACTTC. Translation: CASSWDRPGLASHEQYF.

The chain links TRBV30 to TRBJ2-2, with 12 bases identical to TRBD2. This CDR3 comprises 14 residues. The J segment lost 6 bases and the V segment lost 8 bases, leaving 7 bases of the junction unmatched. Germline loops: CDR1 GTSNPN, CDR2 SVGIG (reference sequence). CDR3 amino acids: CALRLAGVPGELFF. The CDR3 DNA sequence: TGTGCCCTGAGACTAGCGGGAGTTCCCGGGGAGCTGTTTTTT.

This clonotype was counted a few times. The chain carries TRBV5-6 and TRBJ2-4; 8 nucleotides line up with TRBD2. Losses at the gene ends were 1 base for V and 6 bases for J; bases not matched to a gene: 9. The CDR3 length is 16 residues. Germline-derived CDR1 and CDR2 are SGHDT and YYEEEE. Here the CDR3 reads CASSLRSAGAPNIQYF. The CDR3 region has the DNA TGTGCCAGCAGCTTGCGCTCAGCGGGAGCTCCAAACATTCAGTACTTC.

About this clonotype itself: One base separates it from a far larger clone, so it is likely a read error. The gene calls are TRBV28 and TRBJ1-1; D ambiguous. This CDR3 is built from 14 residues. Per germline, CDR1 MDHEN and CDR2 SYDVKM. CDR3 DNA: TGTGCCAGCAGTGAAGCCTTCGAGAACACTAAAGCTTTCTTT. Its translation: CASSEAFENTKAFF.

In this sample, this clonotype turned up many times. The V and J genes are TRBV28 and TRBJ2-7; 8 bases line up with TRBD2. This CDR3 has 14 amino acids. The J segment lost 6 bases and the V segment lost 4 bases, leaving 8 bases of the junction unmatched. Per the germline V gene, CDR1 is MDHEN and CDR2 is SYDVKM. The CDR3 spells CASSSRGGPPEQYF. The CDR3 DNA is TGTGCCAGCAGTTCCCGGGGGGGGCCTCCCGAGCAGTACTTC. Looking up the rest from reference TRBV28 and TRBJ2-7 gives the full variable domain: DVKVTQSSRYLVKRTGEKVFLECVQDMDHENMFWYRQDPGLGLRLIYFSYDVKMKEKGDIPEGYSVSREKKERFSLILESASTNQTSMYLCASSSRGGPPEQYFGPGTRLTVT.

The chain is built from TRBV10-3 and TRBJ2-5, with 11 bases that match TRBD1. Trimming removed 4 bases from V and 5 bases from J; junction bases left unmatched: 9. Per germline, CDR1 ENHRY and CDR2 SYGVKD. The CDR3 extends over 16 amino acids. The CDR3 sequence is CAISGYRDRGSETQYF. CDR3 DNA sequence: TGTGCCATCAGTGGTTACCGGGACAGGGGGTCGGAGACCCAGTACTTC.

In this sample, this clonotype turned up many times. J is TRBJ1-5 and V is TRBV28, with 7 bases identical to TRBD1. CDR3 length equals 13 residues. The germline gives CDR1 MDHEN, CDR2 SYDVKM. After removal of 4 bases from V and 5 bases from J, the junction contained 2 bases not matched to a gene. The CDR3 sequence: CASSSTGDQPQHF. CDR3 DNA: TGTGCCAGCAGTTCCACAGGGGATCAGCCCCAGCATTTT.

This clonotype was counted ten times or more. The gene calls are TRBV2 and TRBJ1-5; 7 nucleotides match TRBD1. Trimming at V came to 7 bases and at J to 9 bases, leaving 9 bases not matched to a gene. The CDR3 contains 13 residues. Germline CDR1 is SNHLY and CDR2 is FYNNEI. CDR3: CASNGRGVRPQHF. CDR3 nucleotide sequence: TGTGCCAGCAACGGCAGGGGGGTACGGCCCCAGCATTTT.

This clonotype was recorded a few times. The rearrangement joins TRBV19 to TRBJ1-2, with D uncertain. This CDR3 has 15 residues. Germline V gene lookup returns CDR1 LNHDA and CDR2 SQIVND (reference sequence). The V gene lost 3 bases and the J gene lost 4 bases, with 15 bases spanning the gap. The CDR3, as DNA: TGTGCCAGTAGTATCAGCAGCACCAACTTCTATGGCTACACCTTC. This translates into CASSISSTNFYGYTF.

As for this clonotype: The limits of the CDR3 on the DNA are not certain, so only TCRdb's listed CDR3 is given. J is TRBJ2-2 and V is TRBV9; TRBD1, as called in the table, went unchecked against the DNA. 13 amino acids form the CDR3, both terminal residues included. CDR1 is SGDLS and CDR2 is YYNGEE in the germline V gene. CDR3 amino acids: CASSVPGTGSCFF.

The V call is TRBV19, the J call TRBJ1-1; D not resolved. The germline CDR1 and CDR2 sequences are LNHDA and SQIVND (reference sequence). The CDR3 consists of 14 residues. The germline V and J ends were trimmed by 3 bases and 2 bases, with 10 bases remaining between them. The CDR3 region has the DNA TGTGCCAGTAGTATTTTCCAGGCAAACACTGAAGCTTTCTTT. It translates to CASSIFQANTEAFF. The full variable domain, rest sourced from reference TRBV19 and TRBJ1-1, is DGGITQSPKYLFRKEGQNVTLSCEQNLNHDAMYWYRQDPGQGLRLIYYSQIVNDFQKGDIAEGYSVSREKKESFPLTVTSAQKNPTAFYLCASSIFQANTEAFFGQGTRLTVV.

The sample holds one count of this clonotype. The genes are TRBV20-1 and TRBJ2-1, with a weak D call TRBD2 (5 bases). Germline assignment: CDR1 DFQATT and CDR2 SNEGSKA (reference sequence). CDR3 size: 15 residues. Between the trimmed V and J ends, which lost 6 bases and 1 base, there was a span of 16 bases. CDR3 protein: CSAKEGYYSYNEQFF. In DNA, the CDR3 is TGCAGTGCAAAAGAGGGCTACTATTCCTACAATGAGCAGTTCTTC.

The V gene is TRBV9, the J gene TRBJ2-2; D call uncertain. There are 14 residues in the CDR3. Germline V gives CDR1 SGDLS, CDR2 YYNGEE. The V gene lost 3 bases and the J gene lost 1 base, with 7 bases spanning the gap. For the CDR3, the DNA is TGTGCCAGCAGCGACTGGGGGAACACCGGGGAGCTGTTTTTT. Protein: CASSDWGNTGELFF.

This clonotype showed up many times. The rearrangement joins TRBV12-3 or TRBV12-4 to TRBJ1-6; D remains ambiguous. V shed 6 bases and J shed 5 bases, with 5 bases lying between them. The CDR3 has 12 residues. The CDR3 spells CASRGNNSPLHF. The CDR3 DNA reads as TGTGCCAGCAGAGGGAATAATTCACCCCTCCACTTT.

This clonotype occurred many times. The V call is TRBV11-2, the J call TRBJ2-7; tentatively, D is TRBD2 (6 bases). This CDR3 contains 15 residues. V was shortened by 5 bases and J by 0 bases, with 14 bases between the two germline ends. The germline V gene encodes CDR1 SGHAT and CDR2 FQNNGV. The CDR3 reads CASSRRDLNSYEQYF. The DNA for the CDR3 is TGTGCCAGCAGCCGCCGGGACTTGAACTCCTACGAGCAGTACTTC.

This clonotype was observed at least ten times. As DNA, the CDR3 is TGTGCCAGCAGCTTAGGGCAGGGTTACTACGAGCAGTACTTC. Residues: CASSLGQGYYEQYF. This sequence joins TRBV7-6 and TRBJ2-7; a weak D match, TRBD1 (5 bases). V dropped 1 base and J dropped 3 bases, with 10 bases sitting between them. The CDR3 totals 14 residues. Looked up from germline, CDR1 is SGHVS and CDR2 is FNYEAQ.

This clonotype was seen at least ten times. The V call is TRBV6-1, the J call TRBJ2-7; D is undetermined. CDR3 length equals 13 residues. The V end was cut by 7 bases, the J end by 0 bases, with 10 bases between. Germline V gene data show CDR1 as MNHNS and CDR2 as SASEGT. The CDR3 coding sequence is TGTGCCAGCACCGCACAGAACTCCTACGAGCAGTACTTC. Translation: CASTAQNSYEQYF.